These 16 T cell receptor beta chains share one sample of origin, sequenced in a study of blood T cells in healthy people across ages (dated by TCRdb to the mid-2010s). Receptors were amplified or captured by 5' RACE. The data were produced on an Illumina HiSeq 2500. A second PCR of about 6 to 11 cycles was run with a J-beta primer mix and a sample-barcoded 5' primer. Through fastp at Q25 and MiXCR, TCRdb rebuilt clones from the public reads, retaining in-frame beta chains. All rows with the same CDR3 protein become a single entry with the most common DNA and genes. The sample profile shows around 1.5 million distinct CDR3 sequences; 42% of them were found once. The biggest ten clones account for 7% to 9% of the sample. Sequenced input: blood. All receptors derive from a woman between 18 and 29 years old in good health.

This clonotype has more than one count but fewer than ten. The CDR3 is CSVESPSGAIITEAFF. The CDR3 DNA is TGCAGCGTTGAGAGTCCTTCTGGGGCAATTATCACTGAAGCTTTCTTT. This chain connects TRBV29-1 to TRBJ1-1, with D perhaps matching TRBD1 (5 bases). Trimming removed 3 bases at V and 4 bases at J, with 21 bases between. The germline V gene encodes CDR1 SQVTM and CDR2 ANQGSEA. The CDR3 runs to 16 residues.

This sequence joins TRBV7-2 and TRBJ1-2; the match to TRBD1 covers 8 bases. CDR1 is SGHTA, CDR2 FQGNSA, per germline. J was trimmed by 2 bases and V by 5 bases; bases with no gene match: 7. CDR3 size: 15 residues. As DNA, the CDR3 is TGTGCCAGCAGCCCAAAGACAGGGGACAACTATGGCTACACCTTC. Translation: CASSPKTGDNYGYTF.

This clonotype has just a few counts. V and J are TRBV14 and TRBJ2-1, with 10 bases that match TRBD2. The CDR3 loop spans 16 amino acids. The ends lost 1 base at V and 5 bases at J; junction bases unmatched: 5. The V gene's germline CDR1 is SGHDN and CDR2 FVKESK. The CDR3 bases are TGTGCCAGCAGCCAAGGTCGGACTAGCGGAAACAATGAGCAGTTCTTC. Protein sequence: CASSQGRTSGNNEQFF.

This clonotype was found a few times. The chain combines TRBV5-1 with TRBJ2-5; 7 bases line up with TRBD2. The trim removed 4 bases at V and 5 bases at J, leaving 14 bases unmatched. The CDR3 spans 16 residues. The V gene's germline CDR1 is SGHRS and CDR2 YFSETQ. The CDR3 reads CASSTDAESGIETQYF. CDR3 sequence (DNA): TGCGCCAGCAGCACGGACGCAGAAAGCGGGATCGAGACCCAGTACTTC.

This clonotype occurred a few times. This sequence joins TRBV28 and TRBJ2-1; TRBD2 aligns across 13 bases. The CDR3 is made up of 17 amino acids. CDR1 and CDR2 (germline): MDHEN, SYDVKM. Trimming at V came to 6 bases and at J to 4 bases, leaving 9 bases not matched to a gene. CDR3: CASRDTSGGASYNEQFF. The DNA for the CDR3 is TGTGCCAGCAGGGATACTAGCGGGGGGGCTTCTTACAATGAGCAGTTCTTC.

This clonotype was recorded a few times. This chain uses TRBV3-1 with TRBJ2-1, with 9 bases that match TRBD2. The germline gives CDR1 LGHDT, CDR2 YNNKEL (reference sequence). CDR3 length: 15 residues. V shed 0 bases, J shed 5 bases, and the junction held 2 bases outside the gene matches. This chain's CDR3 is CASSQDRTSDNEQFF. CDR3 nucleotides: TGTGCCAGCAGCCAAGATAGGACTAGCGACAATGAGCAGTTCTTC.

The CDR3 sequence is CASTFRTSGGANEQFF. As DNA, the CDR3 is TGTGCCAGCACGTTTAGGACTAGCGGGGGGGCCAATGAGCAGTTCTTC. The J gene is TRBJ2-1, the V gene TRBV6-1; 15 bases align to TRBD2. V lost 7 bases to trimming and J lost 6 bases; unmatched junction nucleotides: 7. CDR3 length equals 16 residues. From germline, CDR1 is MNHNS and CDR2 SASEGT.

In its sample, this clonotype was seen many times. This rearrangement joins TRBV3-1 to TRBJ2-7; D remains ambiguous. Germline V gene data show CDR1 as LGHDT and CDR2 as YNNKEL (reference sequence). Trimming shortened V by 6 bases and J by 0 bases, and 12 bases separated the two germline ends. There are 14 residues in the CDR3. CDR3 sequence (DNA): TGTGCCAGCAGTTTGGCCGGAAACTCCTACGAGCAGTACTTC. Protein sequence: CASSLAGNSYEQYF.

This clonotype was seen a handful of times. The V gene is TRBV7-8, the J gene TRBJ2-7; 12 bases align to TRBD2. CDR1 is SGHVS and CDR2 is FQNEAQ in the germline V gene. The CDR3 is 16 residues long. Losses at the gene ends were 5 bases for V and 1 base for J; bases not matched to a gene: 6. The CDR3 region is CASSQTTSGRSYEQYF. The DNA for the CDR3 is TGTGCCAGCAGCCAAACGACTAGCGGGAGATCCTACGAGCAGTACTTC.

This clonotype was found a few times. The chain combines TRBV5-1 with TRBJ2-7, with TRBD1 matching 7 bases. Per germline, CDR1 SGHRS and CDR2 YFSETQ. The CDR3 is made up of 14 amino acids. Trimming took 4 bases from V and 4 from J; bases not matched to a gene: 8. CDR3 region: CASSNRDRVYEQYF. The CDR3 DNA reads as TGCGCCAGCAGCAACCGGGACAGAGTGTACGAGCAGTACTTC.

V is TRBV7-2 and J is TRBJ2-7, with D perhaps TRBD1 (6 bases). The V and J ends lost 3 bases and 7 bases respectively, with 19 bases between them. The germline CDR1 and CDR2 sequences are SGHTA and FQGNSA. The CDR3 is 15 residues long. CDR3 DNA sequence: TGTGCCAGCAGCTTGGAACAGGGTGTTTGGAATGAGCAGTACTTC. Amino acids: CASSLEQGVWNEQYF.

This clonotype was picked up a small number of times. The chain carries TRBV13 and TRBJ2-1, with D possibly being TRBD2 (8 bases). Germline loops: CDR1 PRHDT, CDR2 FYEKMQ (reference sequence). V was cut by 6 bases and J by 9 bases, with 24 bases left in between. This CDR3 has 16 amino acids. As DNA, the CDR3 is TGTGCCAGCAGTAGAGAGGGGGCGGGAGGCCCACTTGAGCAGTTCTTC. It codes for CASSREGAGGPLEQFF.

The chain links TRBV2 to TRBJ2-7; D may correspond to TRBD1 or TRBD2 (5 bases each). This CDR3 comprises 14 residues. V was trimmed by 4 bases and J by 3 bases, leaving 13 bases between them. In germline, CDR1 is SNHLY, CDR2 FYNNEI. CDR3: CASSAHQGDYEQYF. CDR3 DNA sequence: TGTGCCAGCAGTGCCCATCAGGGAGACTACGAGCAGTACTTC.

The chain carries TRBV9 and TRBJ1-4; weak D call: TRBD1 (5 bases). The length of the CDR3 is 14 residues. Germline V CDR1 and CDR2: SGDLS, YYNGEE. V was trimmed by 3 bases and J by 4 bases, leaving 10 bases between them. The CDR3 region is CASSETANNEKLFF. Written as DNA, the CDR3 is TGTGCCAGCAGCGAGACAGCTAATAATGAAAAACTGTTTTTT.

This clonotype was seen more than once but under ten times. The CDR3 coding sequence is TGTGCCAGTAGGGCACAGGGACTTTATGGCTACACCTTC. It is translated as CASRAQGLYGYTF. The V gene is TRBV19, the J gene TRBJ1-2; possibly TRBD1 for D (6 bases). The V end lost 6 bases, the J end lost 5 bases, and 13 bases lay between the germline ends. In germline, CDR1 is LNHDA, CDR2 SQIVND (reference sequence). The CDR3 runs to 13 residues.

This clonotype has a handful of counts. CDR3 nucleotides: TGCAGCGTTGGGACCAACCAAGAGACCCAGTACTTC. It translates to CSVGTNQETQYF. The chain links TRBV29-1 to TRBJ2-5, with D hard to call. The germline V gene has CDR1 SQVTM and CDR2 ANQGSEA. Trimming left V 4 bases short and J 0 bases short, with 6 bases between. There are 12 residues in the CDR3.